This TCR beta chain was captured by sequencing in a study of tumor and adjacent non-tumor tissue in lung cancer. The template was RNA from unsorted bulk tissue. The CDR3 loop spans 16 amino acids. The germline gives CDR1 SGHAT, CDR2 FQDESV (reference sequence). A modified ARM-PCR protocol with three rounds of nested PCR amplified TCRbeta. TCRdb recomputed calls from the multiplex PCR reads with MiXCR, one row per CDR3 protein. The sample consists of more than 70,000 distinct CDR3 sequences, around 57% of them appearing once. As concerns this clonotype: An end of the junction does not agree with germline; a read error may underlie this.

The gene calls are TRBV11-1 and TRBJ2-1; D not resolved. What was sequenced was lung tumor tissue. The receptor was isolated from a man between 65 and 80 years old with non-small cell lung cancer. The CDR3 loop reads CTSSLVTARSYNEQFF. CDR3 sequence (DNA): TGTACCAGCAGCTTAGTTACCGCCCGATCCTACAATGAGCAGTTCTTC.